This T cell receptor beta chain originates from a study of beta chain features in type 1 diabetes. Study observations and caveats: The analysis here could not establish whether HLA type shapes TCRB rearrangement. Moderately but significantly shorter TCRB CDR3s were found in Type 1 diabetes patients in all four CD4+ subsets. Across patients, naive, central memory and Treg TCRB repertoires exhibited apparently greater similarity than was observed across healthy donors. The study found fewer insertions and more deletions at VDJ junctions in type 1 diabetes patients.

Germline V gene lookup returns CDR1 GTSNPN and CDR2 SVGIG (reference sequence). V lost 0 bases to trimming and J lost 8 bases, with 10 bases between them. This CDR3 region has 13 residues. Sequenced material consisted of expressed TCRB transcripts (all of the isolated RNA was reverse transcribed). Using immunoSEQ multiplex PCR, the repertoire was profiled, and TCRdb retains in-frame clones only, with some absent. The sample lists about 270,000 clones, approximately 14% occurring once. Turning to this clone: Its target is unknown.

Sequencing used naive CD4+ T cells from blood. This receptor was obtained from a man in his thirties or forties with type 1 diabetes. This rearrangement joins TRBV30 to TRBJ1-4; tentative D call: TRBD1 (6 bases). In nucleotides, the CDR3 is TGTGCCTGGAGTGTAACAGGGATGGAAAAACTGTTTTTT. Translating it yields CAWSVTGMEKLFF.